This TCR beta chain was sequenced for a study of T cell repertoires in cytomegalovirus infection. Study summary: CMV epitopes, recently identified HLA-C-restricted and well-studied HLA-B-restricted, were used. Carrying CMV and the relevant HLA type showed in public TCR beta signatures. Regarding the study as a whole: Totalled public TCR beta family frequency picked out people who carried CMV plus the relevant HLA. It was HLA-C-restricted CMV-specific TCR beta clonotypes that dominated the response ex vivo.

TCRdb ran MiXCR on the reads and lists one entry per CDR3 protein. The sample records about 890,000 distinct CDR3 sequences, roughly 30% being singletons. This clonotype was counted many times. Its target is not known. V was pared by 1 base and J by 4 bases, with 16 bases between. Germline V lookup: CDR1 SGHTA, CDR2 FQGNSA. This CDR3 has 16 amino acids. This specimen was cultured CD8+ T cells from PBMCs, taken from culture after CMV antigen stimulation. This clonotype was sampled from a human donor in good health (CMV status not recorded). Some clones in this sample may be carry-over from other donors' samples. The rearrangement uses TRBV7-2 and TRBJ2-5; perhaps TRBD1 as D (6 bases). This CDR3 is CASSLGGHLRAETQYF. CDR3 nucleotide sequence: TGTGCCAGCAGCTTAGGGGGACACTTAAGGGCAGAGACCCAGTACTTC.